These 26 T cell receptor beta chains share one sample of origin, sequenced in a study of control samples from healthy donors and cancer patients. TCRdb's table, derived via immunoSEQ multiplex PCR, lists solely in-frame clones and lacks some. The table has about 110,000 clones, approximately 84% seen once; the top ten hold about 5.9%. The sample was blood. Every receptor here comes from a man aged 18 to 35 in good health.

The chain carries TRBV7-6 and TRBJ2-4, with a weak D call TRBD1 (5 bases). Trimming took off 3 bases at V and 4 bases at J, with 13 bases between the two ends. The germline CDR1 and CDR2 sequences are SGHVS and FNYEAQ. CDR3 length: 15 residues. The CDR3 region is CASSLWADTKNIQYF. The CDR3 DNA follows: TGTGCCAGCAGCTTGTGGGCGGACACAAAAAACATTCAGTACTTC.

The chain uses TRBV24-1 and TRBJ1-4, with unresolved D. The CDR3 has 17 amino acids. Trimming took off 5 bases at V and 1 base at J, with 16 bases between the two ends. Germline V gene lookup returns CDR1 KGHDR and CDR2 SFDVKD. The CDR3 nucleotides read TGTGCCACCAGTGTAAAGCGTAGCAGAGGAACTAATGAAAAACTGTTTTTT. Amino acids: CATSVKRSRGTNEKLFF.

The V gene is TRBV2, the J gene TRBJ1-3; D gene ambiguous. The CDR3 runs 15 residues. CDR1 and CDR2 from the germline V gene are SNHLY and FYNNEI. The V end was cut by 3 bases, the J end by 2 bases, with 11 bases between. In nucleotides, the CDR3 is TGTGCCAGCAGTGATCGGGGTAGCCCTGGAAACACCATATATTTT. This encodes CASSDRGSPGNTIYF.

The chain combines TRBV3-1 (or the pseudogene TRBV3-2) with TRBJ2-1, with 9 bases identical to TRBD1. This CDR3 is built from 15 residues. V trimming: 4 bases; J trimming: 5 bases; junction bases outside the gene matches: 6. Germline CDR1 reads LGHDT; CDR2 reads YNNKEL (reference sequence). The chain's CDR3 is CASSPYRGRDNEQFF. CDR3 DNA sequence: TGTGCCAGCAGCCCTTACAGGGGGCGAGACAATGAGCAGTTCTTC.

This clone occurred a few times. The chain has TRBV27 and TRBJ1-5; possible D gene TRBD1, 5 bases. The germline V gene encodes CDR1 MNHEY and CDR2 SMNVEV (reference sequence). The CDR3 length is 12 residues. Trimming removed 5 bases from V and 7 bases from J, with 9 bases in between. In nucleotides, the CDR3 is TGTGCCAGCAGTCCCGGGGGGCAGCCCCAGCATTTT. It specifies CASSPGGQPQHF.

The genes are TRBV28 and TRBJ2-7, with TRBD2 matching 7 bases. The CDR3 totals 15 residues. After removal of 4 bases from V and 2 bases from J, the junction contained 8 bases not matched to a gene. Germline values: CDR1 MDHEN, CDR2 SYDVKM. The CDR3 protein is CASSSSGARAYEQYF. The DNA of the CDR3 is TGTGCCAGCAGTTCGAGCGGGGCCAGGGCCTACGAGCAGTACTTC. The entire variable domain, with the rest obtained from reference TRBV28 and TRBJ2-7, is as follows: DVKVTQSSRYLVKRTGEKVFLECVQDMDHENMFWYRQDPGLGLRLIYFSYDVKMKEKGDIPEGYSVSREKKERFSLILESASTNQTSMYLCASSSSGARAYEQYFGPGTRLTVT.

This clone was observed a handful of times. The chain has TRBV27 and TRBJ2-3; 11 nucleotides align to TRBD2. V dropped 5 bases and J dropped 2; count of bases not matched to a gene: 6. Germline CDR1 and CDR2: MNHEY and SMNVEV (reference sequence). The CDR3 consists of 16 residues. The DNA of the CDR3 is TGTGCCAGCAGTCCCGGACTAGCGGGTAACACAGATACGCAGTATTTT. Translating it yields CASSPGLAGNTDTQYF.

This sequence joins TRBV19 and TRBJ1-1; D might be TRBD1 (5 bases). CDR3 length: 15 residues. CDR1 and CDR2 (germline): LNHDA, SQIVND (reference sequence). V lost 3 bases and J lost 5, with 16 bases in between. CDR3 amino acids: CASSIDSWGTTEAFF. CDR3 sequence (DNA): TGTGCCAGTAGTATCGACAGTTGGGGGACGACTGAAGCTTTCTTT.

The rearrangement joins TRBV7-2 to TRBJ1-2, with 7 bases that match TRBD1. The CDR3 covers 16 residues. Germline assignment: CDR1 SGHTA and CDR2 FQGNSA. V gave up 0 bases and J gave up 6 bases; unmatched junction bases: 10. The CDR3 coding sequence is TGTGCCAGCAGCTTAGCTTCTTTAGACAGGGTGAATGGCTACACCTTC. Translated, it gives CASSLASLDRVNGYTF.

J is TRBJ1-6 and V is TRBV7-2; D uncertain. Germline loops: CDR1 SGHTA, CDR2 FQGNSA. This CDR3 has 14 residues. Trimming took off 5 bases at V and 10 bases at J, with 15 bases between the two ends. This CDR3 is CASSLSRGSSPLHF. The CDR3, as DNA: TGTGCCAGCAGCCTCTCCCGCGGTTCGTCACCCCTCCACTTT.

Here the CDR3 reads CASVPPGKESYEQYF. In DNA form, the CDR3 reads TGTGCCAGCGTGCCCCCAGGGAAGGAATCCTACGAGCAGTACTTC. The chain has TRBV2 and TRBJ2-7, with D possibly matching TRBD1 (5 bases). The CDR3 loop spans 15 amino acids. The germline V and J ends were trimmed by 8 bases and 1 base, with 18 bases remaining between them. Germline V gene sequence: CDR1 SNHLY, CDR2 FYNNEI.

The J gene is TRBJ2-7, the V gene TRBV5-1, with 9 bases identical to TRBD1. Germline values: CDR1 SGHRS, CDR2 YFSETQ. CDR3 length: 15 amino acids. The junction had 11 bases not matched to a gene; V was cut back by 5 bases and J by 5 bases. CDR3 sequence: CASRPGTGSGHEQYF. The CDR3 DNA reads TGCGCCAGCAGACCTGGGACAGGGTCAGGACACGAGCAGTACTTC.

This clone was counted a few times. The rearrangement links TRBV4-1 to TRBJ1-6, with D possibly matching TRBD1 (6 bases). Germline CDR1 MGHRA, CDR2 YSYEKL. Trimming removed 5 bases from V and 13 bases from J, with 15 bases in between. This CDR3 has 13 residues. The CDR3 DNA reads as TGCGCCAGCAGCAAGGGGGGCACTACCCCCCTCCACTTT. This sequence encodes CASSKGGTTPLHF.

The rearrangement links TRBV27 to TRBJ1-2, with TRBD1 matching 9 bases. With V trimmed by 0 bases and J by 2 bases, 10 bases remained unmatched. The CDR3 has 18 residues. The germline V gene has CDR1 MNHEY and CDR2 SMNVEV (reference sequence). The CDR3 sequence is CASSLSISIGTGNYGYTF. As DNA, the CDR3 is TGTGCCAGCAGTTTATCGATATCAATAGGGACAGGGAACTATGGCTACACCTTC.

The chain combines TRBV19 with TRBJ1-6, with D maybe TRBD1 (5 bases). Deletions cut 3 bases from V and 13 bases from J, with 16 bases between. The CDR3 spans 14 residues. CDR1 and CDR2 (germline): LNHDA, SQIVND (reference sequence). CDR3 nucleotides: TGTGCCAGTAGTATGGTACAGGCCCCCCAGCCCCTCCACTTT. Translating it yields CASSMVQAPQPLHF.

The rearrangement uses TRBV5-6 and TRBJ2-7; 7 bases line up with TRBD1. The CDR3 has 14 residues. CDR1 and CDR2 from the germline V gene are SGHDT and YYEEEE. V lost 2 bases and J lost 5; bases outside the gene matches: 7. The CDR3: CASSFPDRDHEQYF. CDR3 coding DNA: TGTGCCAGCAGCTTCCCCGACAGGGACCACGAGCAGTACTTC. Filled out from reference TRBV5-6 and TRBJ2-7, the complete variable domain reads DAGVTQSPTHLIKTRGQQVTLRCSPKSGHDTVSWYQQALGQGPQFIFQYYEEEERQRGNFPDRFSGHQFPNYSSELNVNALLLGDSALYLCASSFPDRDHEQYFGPGTRLTVT.

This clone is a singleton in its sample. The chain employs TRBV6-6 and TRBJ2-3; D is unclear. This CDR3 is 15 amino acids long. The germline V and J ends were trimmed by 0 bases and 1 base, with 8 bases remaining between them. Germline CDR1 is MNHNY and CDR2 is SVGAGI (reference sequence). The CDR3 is CASSYSGGGTDTQYF. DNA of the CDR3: TGTGCCAGCAGTTACTCGGGCGGCGGCACAGATACGCAGTATTTT.

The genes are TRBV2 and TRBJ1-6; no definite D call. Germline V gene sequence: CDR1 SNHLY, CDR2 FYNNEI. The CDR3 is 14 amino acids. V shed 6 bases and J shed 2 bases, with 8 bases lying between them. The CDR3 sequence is CASREGTYNSPLHF. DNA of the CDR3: TGTGCCAGCAGGGAGGGCACCTATAATTCACCCCTCCACTTT.

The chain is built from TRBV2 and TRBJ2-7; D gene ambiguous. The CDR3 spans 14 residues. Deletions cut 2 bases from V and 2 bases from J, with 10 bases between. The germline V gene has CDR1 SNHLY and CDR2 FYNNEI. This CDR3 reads CASSEYRGTYEQYF. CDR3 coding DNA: TGTGCCAGCAGTGAATACAGAGGAACCTACGAGCAGTACTTC. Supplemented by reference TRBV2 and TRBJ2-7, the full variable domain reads EPEVTQTPSHQVTQMGQEVILRCVPISNHLYFYWYRQILGQKVEFLVSFYNNEISEKSEIFDDQFSVERPDGSNFTLKIRSTKLEDSAMYFCASSEYRGTYEQYFGPGTRLTVT.

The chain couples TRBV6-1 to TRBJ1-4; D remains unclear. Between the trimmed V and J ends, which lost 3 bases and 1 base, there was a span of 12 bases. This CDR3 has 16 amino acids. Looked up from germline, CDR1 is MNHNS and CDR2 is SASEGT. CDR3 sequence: CASSDLAGRTNEKLFF. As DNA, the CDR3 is TGTGCCAGCAGTGACCTTGCTGGTAGAACTAATGAAAAACTGTTTTTT.

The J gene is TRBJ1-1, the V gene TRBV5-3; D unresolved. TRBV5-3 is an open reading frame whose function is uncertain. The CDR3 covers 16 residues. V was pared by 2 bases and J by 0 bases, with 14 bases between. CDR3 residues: CARSFGVGGMNTEAFF. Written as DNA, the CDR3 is TGTGCCAGAAGCTTCGGGGTAGGCGGCATGAACACTGAAGCTTTCTTT.

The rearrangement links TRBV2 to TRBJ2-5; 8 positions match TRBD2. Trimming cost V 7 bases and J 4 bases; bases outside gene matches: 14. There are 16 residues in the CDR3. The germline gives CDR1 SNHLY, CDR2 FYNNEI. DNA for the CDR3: TGTGCCAGCATCTCAGGCGATAGCGGGAAAGCAGAGACCCAGTACTTC. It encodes CASISGDSGKAETQYF.

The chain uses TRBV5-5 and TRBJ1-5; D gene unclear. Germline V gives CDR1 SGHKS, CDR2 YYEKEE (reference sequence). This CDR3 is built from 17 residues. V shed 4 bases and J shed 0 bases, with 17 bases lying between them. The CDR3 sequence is CASSAWVSVNSNQPQHF. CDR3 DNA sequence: TGTGCCAGCAGCGCTTGGGTTAGTGTAAATAGCAATCAGCCCCAGCATTTT.

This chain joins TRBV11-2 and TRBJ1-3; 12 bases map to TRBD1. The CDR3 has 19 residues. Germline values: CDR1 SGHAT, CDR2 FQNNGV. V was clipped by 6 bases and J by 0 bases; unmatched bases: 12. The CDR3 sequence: CASRPGTGGWMSSGNTIYF. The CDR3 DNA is TGTGCCAGCAGACCAGGGACAGGGGGCTGGATGAGCTCTGGAAACACCATATATTTT.

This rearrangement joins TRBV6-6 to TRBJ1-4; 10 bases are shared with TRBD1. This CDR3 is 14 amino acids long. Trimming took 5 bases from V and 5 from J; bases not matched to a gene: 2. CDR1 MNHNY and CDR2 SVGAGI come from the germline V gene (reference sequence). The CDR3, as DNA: TGTGCCAGCAGTGGGGGACAGGGGAATGAAAAACTGTTTTTT. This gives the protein CASSGGQGNEKLFF.

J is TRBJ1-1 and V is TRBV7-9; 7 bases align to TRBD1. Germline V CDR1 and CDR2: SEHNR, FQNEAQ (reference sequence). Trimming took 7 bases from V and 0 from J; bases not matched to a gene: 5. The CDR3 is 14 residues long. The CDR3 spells CASTPQGMNTEAFF. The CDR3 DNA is TGTGCCAGCACCCCACAGGGGATGAACACTGAAGCTTTCTTT. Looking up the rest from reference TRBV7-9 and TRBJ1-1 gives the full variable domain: DTGVSQNPRHKITKRGQNVTFRCDPISEHNRLYWYRQTLGQGPEFLTYFQNEAQLEKSRLLSDRFSAERPKGSFSTLEIQRTEQGDSAMYLCASTPQGMNTEAFFGQGTRLTVV.